The 10 T cell receptor beta chains below all came from one sample that was sequenced in a study of cytotoxic CD8 clonotypes in ibrutinib-treated CLL. Assay used: immunoSEQ multiplex PCR; TCRdb lists only in-frame clones, some missing. This sample has some 150,000 clones; 75% to 80% occur once, and the top ten carry just over 5%. The sample in question was PBMCs, obtained after 24 months of ibrutinib treatment. The receptors here all came from a human donor with chronic lymphocytic leukemia.

This clone was observed a single time. The rearrangement joins TRBV4-3 to TRBJ2-7, with 7 bases identical to TRBD1. J gave up 2 bases and V 3 bases, and 7 bases lay outside the gene matches. The germline V gene has CDR1 LGHNA and CDR2 YSLEER. This CDR3 comprises 15 residues. CDR3 in DNA: TGCGCCAGCAGCCAGGCTTGGGACAGCGCCTACGAGCAGTACTTC. Its protein product is CASSQAWDSAYEQYF.

This chain connects TRBV5-8 to TRBJ1-2; possibly TRBD1 for D (6 bases). Germline loops: CDR1 SGHTS, CDR2 YDEGEE. The CDR3 is 14 amino acids. V was pared by 6 bases and J by 4 bases, with 16 bases between. CDR3 protein: CASTPAGDFYGYTF. As DNA, the CDR3 is TGTGCCAGCACCCCCGCAGGGGACTTCTATGGCTACACCTTC. Together with reference TRBV5-8 and TRBJ1-2, the CDR3 gives the full variable domain: EAGVTQSPTHLIKTRGQQATLRCSPISGHTSVYWYQQALGLGLQFLLWYDEGEERNRGNFPPRFSGRQFPNYSSELNVNALELEDSALYLCASTPAGDFYGYTFGSGTRLTVV.

The chain links TRBV5-1 to TRBJ2-5; D may correspond to TRBD1 or TRBD2 (5 bases each). Germline V lookup: CDR1 SGHRS, CDR2 YFSETQ. Trimming removed 0 bases at V and 2 bases at J, with 8 bases between. The CDR3 spans 14 residues. The CDR3 DNA is TGCGCCAGCAGCTTGGGGGGGAAACAAGAGACCCAGTACTTC. It specifies CASSLGGKQETQYF.

In this sample, this clone turned up a few times. The same CDR3 is also encoded by other DNA sequences in this sample. The J gene is TRBJ2-1, the V gene TRBV5-1; D unresolved. CDR1 and CDR2 (germline): SGHRS, YFSETQ. The CDR3 has 13 residues. Trimming took 4 bases from V and 5 from J, leaving 10 bases between them. As DNA, the CDR3 is TGCGCCAGCAGCCCCGGACCGAACAATGAGCAGTTCTTC. It specifies CASSPGPNNEQFF. Based on the CDR3 plus reference TRBV5-1 and TRBJ2-1, the full variable domain is KAGVTQTPRYLIKTRGQQVTLSCSPISGHRSVSWYQQTPGQGLQFLFEYFSETQRNKGNFPGRFSGRQFSNSRSEMNVSTLELGDSALYLCASSPGPNNEQFFGPGTRLTVL.

The J gene is TRBJ2-7, the V gene TRBV6-1; 9 bases are a match to TRBD1. Trimming at V came to 6 bases and at J to 0 bases, leaving 3 bases not matched to a gene. From germline, CDR1 is MNHNS and CDR2 SASEGT. CDR3 length: 14 amino acids. In nucleotides, the CDR3 is TGTGCCAGCAGGGGGACAGGGATCTCCTACGAGCAGTACTTC. Encoded protein: CASRGTGISYEQYF.

The V call is TRBV7-2, the J call TRBJ2-3, with 7 bases fitting TRBD1. Losses at the gene ends were 3 bases for V and 2 bases for J; bases not matched to a gene: 8. CDR1 and CDR2 from the germline V gene are SGHTA and FQGNSA. This CDR3 spans 16 amino acids. CDR3 sequence reads: CASSFTGDGHTDTQYF. The CDR3 DNA reads as TGTGCCAGCAGCTTTACAGGGGATGGACACACAGATACGCAGTATTTT. Filled out from reference TRBV7-2 and TRBJ2-3, the complete variable domain reads GAGVSQSPSNKVTEKGKDVELRCDPISGHTALYWYRQSLGQGLEFLIYFQGNSAPDKSGLPSDRFSAERTGGSVSTLTIQRTQQEDSAVYLCASSFTGDGHTDTQYFGPGTRLTVL.

This chain links TRBV30 with TRBJ1-2, with D maybe TRBD1 (5 bases). The CDR3 contains 14 residues. Germline loops: CDR1 GTSNPN, CDR2 SVGIG (reference sequence). Trimming stripped 1 base from V and 2 bases from J, with 11 bases between. The CDR3, as DNA: TGTGCCTGGAGTGCAGGGTTTTGGAACTATGGCTACACCTTC. As protein: CAWSAGFWNYGYTF.

The chain uses TRBV18 and TRBJ1-6; a possible D gene is TRBD1 (5 bases). The V end was cut by 4 bases, the J end by 1 base, with 8 bases between. Germline V gene lookup returns CDR1 KGHSH and CDR2 LQKENI. This CDR3 has 15 amino acids. The CDR3: CASSRGLSYNSPLHF. The DNA for the CDR3 is TGTGCCAGCTCACGGGGGTTGTCCTATAATTCACCCCTCCACTTT.

The chain joins TRBV5-1 to TRBJ1-5, with D uncertain. There are 13 residues in the CDR3. Germline assignment: CDR1 SGHRS and CDR2 YFSETQ. Deletions cut 2 bases from V and 7 bases from J, with 10 bases between. The CDR3, as DNA: TGCGCCAGCAGCTTTTCGGCGGGCCAGCCCCAGCATTTT. It codes for CASSFSAGQPQHF. The whole variable domain, remainder taken from reference TRBV5-1 and TRBJ1-5, is KAGVTQTPRYLIKTRGQQVTLSCSPISGHRSVSWYQQTPGQGLQFLFEYFSETQRNKGNFPGRFSGRQFSNSRSEMNVSTLELGDSALYLCASSFSAGQPQHFGDGTRLSIL.

The table lists this clone with a few counts. The chain carries TRBV28 and TRBJ2-2; D not resolved. Germline CDR1 reads MDHEN; CDR2 reads SYDVKM. V lost 7 bases and J 3 bases, leaving 18 bases between the germline ends. This CDR3 is built from 16 residues. Here the CDR3 reads CASTSFGSWDTGELFF. The CDR3 region has the DNA TGTGCCAGCACCTCCTTTGGGTCGTGGGACACCGGGGAGCTGTTTTTT.